This TCR beta chain stems from a study of identical twins. Study-wide findings and caveats: Because invariant MAIT and iNKT cells could be present, zero-insertion analyses could be partly confounded. Insertions were fewer in abundant cord blood beta clonotypes, whereas memory repertoires showed none of this pattern.

TCRdb reprocessed the 5' RACE reads via MiXCR and lists one record per CDR3 protein. The data show 750,000 to 950,000 distinct CDR3 sequences, with more than 9% seen just once and about 1.5% held by the top ten. This clonotype was detected a few times. The antigen is not known. The CDR3 extends over 17 amino acids. CDR1 and CDR2 (germline): SGHRS, YFSETQ. V shed 0 bases and J 4 bases; nucleotides not matched to a gene: 8. These data were also reused for a study on yellow fever vaccine responses in identical twins. That study adds: Reportedly, the response of twins' T cells to the vaccine seemed partly convergent, partly personalized.

V usage is TRBV5-1 and J usage is TRBJ2-1; 9 bases line up with TRBD1. The source of this sequence is a woman in her late teens or twenties in good health. The source material was PBMCs. Written as DNA, the CDR3 is TGCGCCAGCAGCTTGGGTGACAGGGGGATTCCTTACAATGAGCAGTTCTTC. It is translated as CASSLGDRGIPYNEQFF.